This T cell receptor (beta chain) stems from a study of T cells in Graves' hyperthyroidism and ophthalmopathy. There were TCR beta CDR3 regions amplified from RNA transcripts. Using the HTBI primer set, a first-round RT-PCR was run on the TCR CDR3. Each CDR3 protein gets one entry after TCRdb re-called the multiplex PCR reads with MiXCR. The table has 650,000 to 850,000 distinct CDR3 sequences, 15% to 20% seen once; the top ten hold approximately 15%. Patients having uncontrolled infection, another autoimmune disease, pregnancy or lactation were not included. It was at first hyperthyroidism diagnosis, before any ophthalmopathy symptoms, that the blood sample was taken. It was approximately 9.4 ml of fresh peripheral blood that supplied the PBMCs. About this clonotype: Its antigen is currently unknown.

Study results and limitations: Ophthalmopathy and stable hyperthyroidism were separated by a 13 V-J model.

The V gene lost 6 bases and the J gene lost 4 bases, with 15 bases spanning the gap. The CDR3 runs 14 residues. Sequencing used blood. The gene calls are TRBV12-3 or TRBV12-4 and TRBJ1-2; possibly TRBD1 for D (6 bases). This TCR derives from a woman between 45 and 60 years old with Graves' hyperthyroidism that later progressed to Graves' ophthalmopathy. The CDR3 bases are TGTGCCAGCAGCAAGACAGGAAGAATCTATGGCTACACCTTC. This encodes CASSKTGRIYGYTF.